This record looks at one T cell receptor beta chain sequence and its context. Its antigen is unidentified. Treatment: roughly 10-day PBMC culture with coronavirus spike peptide pools or control peptides (ViraFEST assay). The CDR3 is 12 amino acids. Looked up from germline, CDR1 is SGHDN and CDR2 is FVKESK. V lost 4 bases to trimming and J lost 1 base, with 3 bases between them. These data originate in a study of vaccination and CD4 T cells after COVID-19. CD4+ T cells that had been cultured provided DNA sequenced with the Oncomine TCR Beta short-read assay. A single record per CDR3 protein comes from TCRdb applying MiXCR to the PCR reads. The sample yields 13,000 or so distinct CDR3 sequences, roughly 26% seen once.

This chain connects TRBV14 to TRBJ2-3; D is ambiguous. The sample in question was CD4+ T cells from blood, cultured in vitro, obtained before SARS-CoV-2 vaccination. This sequence originates from a human donor who received a COVID-19 vaccine. The CDR3 protein is CASSRGTDTQYF. CDR3 DNA: TGTGCCAGCAGCCGGGGCACAGATACGCAGTATTTT.